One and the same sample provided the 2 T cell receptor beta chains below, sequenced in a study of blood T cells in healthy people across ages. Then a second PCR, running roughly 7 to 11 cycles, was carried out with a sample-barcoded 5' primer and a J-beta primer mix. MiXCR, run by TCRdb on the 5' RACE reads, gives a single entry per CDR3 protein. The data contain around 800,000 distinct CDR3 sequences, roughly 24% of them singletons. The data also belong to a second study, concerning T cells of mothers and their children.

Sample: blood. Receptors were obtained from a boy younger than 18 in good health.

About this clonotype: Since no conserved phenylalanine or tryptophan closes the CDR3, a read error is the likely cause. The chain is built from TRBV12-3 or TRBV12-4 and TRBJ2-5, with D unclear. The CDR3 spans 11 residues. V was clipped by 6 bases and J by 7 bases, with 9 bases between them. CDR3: CASSSLRTQYL. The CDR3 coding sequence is TGTGCCAGCAGCTCTCTTAGGACCCAGTACCTC.

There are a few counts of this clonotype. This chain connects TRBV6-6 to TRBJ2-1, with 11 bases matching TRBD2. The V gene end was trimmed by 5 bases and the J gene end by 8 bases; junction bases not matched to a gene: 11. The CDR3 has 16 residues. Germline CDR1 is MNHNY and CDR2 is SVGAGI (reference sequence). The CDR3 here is CASSPWLAGGHDEQFF. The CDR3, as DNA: TGTGCCAGCAGTCCCTGGCTAGCGGGGGGCCACGATGAGCAGTTCTTC.